This TCR beta chain was captured in a study of cytomegalovirus exposure and HLA in healthy donors. The germline V and J ends were trimmed by 3 bases and 0 bases, with 8 bases remaining between them. This CDR3 region has 14 residues. Per the germline V gene, CDR1 is SGHAT and CDR2 is FQNNGV. A multiplex PCR was run with 60 Vbeta primers and 13 Jbeta primers. Using immunoSEQ multiplex PCR, the repertoire was profiled, and TCRdb retains in-frame clones only, with some absent. The table shows 250,000 to 350,000 clones, with roughly 89% occurring only once. Findings and caveats of the study: Earlier analysis found most TCR beta V segments productive about 90% or about 30% of the time. Immune exposure information available was restricted to CMV serostatus.

On this clone: Its antigen remains unknown.

The chain has TRBV11-2 and TRBJ1-1; D is perhaps TRBD1 (6 bases). The sequence was collected from a woman aged 18-29 years in good health and CMV-seronegative. Sequenced material: PBMCs. CDR3 in DNA: TGTGCCAGCAGCTTTGGGGGCATGAACACTGAAGCTTTCTTT. Amino acids: CASSFGGMNTEAFF. The complete variable domain, with remaining parts taken from reference TRBV11-2 and TRBJ1-1, reads EAGVAQSPRYKIIEKRQSVAFWCNPISGHATLYWYQQILGQGPKLLIQFQNNGVVDDSQLPKDRFSAERLKGVDSTLKIQPAKLEDSAVYLCASSFGGMNTEAFFGQGTRLTVV.